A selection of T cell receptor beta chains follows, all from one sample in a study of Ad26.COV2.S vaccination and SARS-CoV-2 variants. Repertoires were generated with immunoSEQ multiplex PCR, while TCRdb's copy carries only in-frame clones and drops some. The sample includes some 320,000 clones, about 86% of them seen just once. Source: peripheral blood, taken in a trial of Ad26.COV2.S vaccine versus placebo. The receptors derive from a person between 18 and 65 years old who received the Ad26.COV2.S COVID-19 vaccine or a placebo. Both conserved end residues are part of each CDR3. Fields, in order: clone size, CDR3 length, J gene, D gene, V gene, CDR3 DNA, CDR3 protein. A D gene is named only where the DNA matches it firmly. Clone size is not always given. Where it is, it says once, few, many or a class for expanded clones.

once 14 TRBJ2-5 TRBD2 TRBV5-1 TGCGCCAGCAGCTTAGCGGGGGTTAAAGAGACCCAGTACTTC CASSLAGVKETQYF
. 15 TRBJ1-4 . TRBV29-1 TGCAGCGTGGAACCCGTAGGAGGGACTAATGAAAAACTGTTTTTT CSVEPVGGTNEKLFF
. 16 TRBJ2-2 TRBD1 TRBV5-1 TGCGCCAGCAGCTTGGGGACAGGGTGGAGCACCGGGGAGCTGTTTTTT CASSLGTGWSTGELFF
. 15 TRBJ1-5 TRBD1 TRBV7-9 TGTGCCAGCAGCTTAGGGCAGGGGGCATGGGAGCCCCAGCATTTT CASSLGQGAWEPQHF
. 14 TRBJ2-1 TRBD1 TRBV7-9 TGTGCCAGCAGCTTCGAGGGGGCCCCCGTTGAGCAGTTCTTC CASSFEGAPVEQFF
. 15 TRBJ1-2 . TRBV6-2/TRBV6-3 TGTGCCAGCAGTTACACGAGCCTGGGGGCGCGGGGCTACACCTTC CASSYTSLGARGYTF
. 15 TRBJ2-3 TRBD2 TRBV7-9 TGTGCCAGCAGCCCTATGGGACTAGCGGCAGATACGCAGTATTTT CASSPMGLAADTQYF
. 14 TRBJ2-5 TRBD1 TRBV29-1 TGCAGCGTCCCTGTCGGGACAGGACAGGAGACCCAGTACTTC CSVPVGTGQETQYF
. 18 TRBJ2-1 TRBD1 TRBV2 TGTGCCAGCAGACTGAGGGGGTTGGGGACAGAGGGCTACAATGAGCAGTTCTTC CASRLRGLGTEGYNEQFF
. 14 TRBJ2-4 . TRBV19 TGTGCCAGTAGTATAGGAGGAGCCAAAAACATTCAGTACTTC CASSIGGAKNIQYF
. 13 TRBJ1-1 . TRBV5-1 TGCGCCAGCAGTCGGGATTCGAACACTGAAGCTTTCTTT CASSRDSNTEAFF
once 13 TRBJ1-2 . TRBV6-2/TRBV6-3 TGTGCCAGCAGTCCGACATCGCCACGAGGCTACACCTTC CASSPTSPRGYTF
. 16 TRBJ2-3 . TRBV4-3 TGCGCCAGCAGCCACAGAGGGGCGAGAGGTTTTGGTACGCAGTATTTT CASSHRGARGFGTQYF